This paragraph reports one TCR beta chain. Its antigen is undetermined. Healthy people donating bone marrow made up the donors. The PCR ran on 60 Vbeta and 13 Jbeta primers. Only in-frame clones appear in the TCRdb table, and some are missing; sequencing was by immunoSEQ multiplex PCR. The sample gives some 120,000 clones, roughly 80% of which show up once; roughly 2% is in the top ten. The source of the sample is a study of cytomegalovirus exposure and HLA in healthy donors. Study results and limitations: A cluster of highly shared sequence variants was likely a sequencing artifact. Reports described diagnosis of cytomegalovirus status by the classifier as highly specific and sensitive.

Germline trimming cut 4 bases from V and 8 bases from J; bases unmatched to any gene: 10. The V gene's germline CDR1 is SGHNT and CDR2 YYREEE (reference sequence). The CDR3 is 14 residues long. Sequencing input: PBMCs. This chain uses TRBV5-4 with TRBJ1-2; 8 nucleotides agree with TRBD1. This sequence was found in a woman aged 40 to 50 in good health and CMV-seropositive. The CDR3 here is CASSDPGTGFGYTF. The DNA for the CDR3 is TGTGCCAGCAGCGACCCCGGGACAGGCTTCGGCTACACCTTC.